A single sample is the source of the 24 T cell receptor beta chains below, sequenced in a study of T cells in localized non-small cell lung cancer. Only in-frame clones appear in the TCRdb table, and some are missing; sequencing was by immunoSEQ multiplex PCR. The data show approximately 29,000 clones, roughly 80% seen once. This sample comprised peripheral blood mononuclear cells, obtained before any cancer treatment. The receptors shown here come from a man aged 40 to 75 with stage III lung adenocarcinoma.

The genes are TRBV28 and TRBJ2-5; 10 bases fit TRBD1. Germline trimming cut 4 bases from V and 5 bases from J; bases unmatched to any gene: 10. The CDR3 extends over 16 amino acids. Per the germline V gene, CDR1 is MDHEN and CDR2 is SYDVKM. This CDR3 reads CASSSQRQGAWETQYF. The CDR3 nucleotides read TGTGCCAGCAGTTCCCAAAGACAGGGGGCATGGGAGACCCAGTACTTC.

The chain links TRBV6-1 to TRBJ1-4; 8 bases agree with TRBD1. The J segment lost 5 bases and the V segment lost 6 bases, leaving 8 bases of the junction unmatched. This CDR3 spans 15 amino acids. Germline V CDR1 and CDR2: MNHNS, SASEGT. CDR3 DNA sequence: TGTGCCAGCAGGGGGGGACAGGCCGGGAATGAAAAACTGTTTTTT. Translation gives CASRGGQAGNEKLFF.

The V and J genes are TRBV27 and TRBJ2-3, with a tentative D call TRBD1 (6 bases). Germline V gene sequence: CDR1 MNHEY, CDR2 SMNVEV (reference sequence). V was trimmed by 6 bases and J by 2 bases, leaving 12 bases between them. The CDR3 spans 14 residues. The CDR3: CASSRWTDTDTQYF. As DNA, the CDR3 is TGTGCCAGCAGCCGCTGGACAGACACAGATACGCAGTATTTT.

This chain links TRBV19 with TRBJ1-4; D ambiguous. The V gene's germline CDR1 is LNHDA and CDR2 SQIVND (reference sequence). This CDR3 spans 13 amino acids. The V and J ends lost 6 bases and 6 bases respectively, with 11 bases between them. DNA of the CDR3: TGTGCCAGTAGAAAGGACGGACATGAAAAACTGTTTTTT. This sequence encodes CASRKDGHEKLFF.

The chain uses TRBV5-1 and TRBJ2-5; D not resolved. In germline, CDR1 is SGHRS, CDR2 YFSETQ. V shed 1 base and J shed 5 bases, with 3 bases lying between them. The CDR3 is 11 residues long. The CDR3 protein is CASSLYETQYF. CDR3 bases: TGCGCCAGCAGCTTGTATGAGACCCAGTACTTC.

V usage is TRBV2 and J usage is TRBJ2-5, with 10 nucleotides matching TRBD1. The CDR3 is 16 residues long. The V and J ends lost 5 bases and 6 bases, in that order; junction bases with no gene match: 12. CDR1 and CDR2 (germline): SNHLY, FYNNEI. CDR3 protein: CASSRDRGLMGKTQYF. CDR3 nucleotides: TGTGCCAGCAGTCGGGACAGGGGCCTTATGGGGAAGACCCAGTACTTC.

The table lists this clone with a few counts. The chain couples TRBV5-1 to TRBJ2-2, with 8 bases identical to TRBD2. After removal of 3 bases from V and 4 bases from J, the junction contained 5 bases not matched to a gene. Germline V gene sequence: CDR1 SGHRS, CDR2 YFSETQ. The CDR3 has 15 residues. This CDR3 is CASSYGAGGTGELFF. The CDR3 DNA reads TGCGCCAGCAGCTACGGCGCGGGGGGCACCGGGGAGCTGTTTTTT.

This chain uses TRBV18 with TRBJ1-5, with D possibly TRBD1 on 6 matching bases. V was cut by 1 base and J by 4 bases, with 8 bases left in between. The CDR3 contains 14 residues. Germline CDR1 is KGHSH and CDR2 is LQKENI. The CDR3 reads CASSPRQENQPQHF. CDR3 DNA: TGTGCCAGCTCACCACGACAGGAGAATCAGCCCCAGCATTTT.

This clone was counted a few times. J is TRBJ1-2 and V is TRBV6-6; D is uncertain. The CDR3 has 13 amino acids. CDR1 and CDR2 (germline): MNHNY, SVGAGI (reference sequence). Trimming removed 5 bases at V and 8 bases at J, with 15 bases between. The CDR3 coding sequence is TGTGCCAGCAGTCCCCGTGGGGTGTACGGCTACACCTTC. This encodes CASSPRGVYGYTF.

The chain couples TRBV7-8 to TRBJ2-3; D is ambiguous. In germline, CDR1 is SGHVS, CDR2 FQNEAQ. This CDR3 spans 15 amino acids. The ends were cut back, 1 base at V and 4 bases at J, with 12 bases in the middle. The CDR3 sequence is CASSLVETSADTQYF. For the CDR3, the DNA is TGTGCCAGCAGCTTAGTTGAGACAAGCGCAGATACGCAGTATTTT.

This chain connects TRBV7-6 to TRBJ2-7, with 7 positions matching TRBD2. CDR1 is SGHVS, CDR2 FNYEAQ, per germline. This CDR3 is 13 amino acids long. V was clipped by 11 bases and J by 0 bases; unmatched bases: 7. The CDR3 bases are TGTGCCGTAGGGGAGGGAATCTCCTACGAGCAGTACTTC. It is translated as CAVGEGISYEQYF.

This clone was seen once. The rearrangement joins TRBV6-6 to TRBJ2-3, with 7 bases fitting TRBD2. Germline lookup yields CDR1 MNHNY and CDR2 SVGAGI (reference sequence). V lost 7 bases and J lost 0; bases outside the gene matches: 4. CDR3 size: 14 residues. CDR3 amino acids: CASNDGGSTDTQYF. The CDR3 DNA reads TGTGCCAGCAACGACGGGGGGAGCACAGATACGCAGTATTTT.

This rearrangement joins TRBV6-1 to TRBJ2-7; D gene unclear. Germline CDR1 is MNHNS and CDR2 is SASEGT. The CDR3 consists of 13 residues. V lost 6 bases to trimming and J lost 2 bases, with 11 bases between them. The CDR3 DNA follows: TGTGCCAGCAGCCTAGGAACGGCCTACGAGCAGTACGTC. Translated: CASSLGTAYEQYV.

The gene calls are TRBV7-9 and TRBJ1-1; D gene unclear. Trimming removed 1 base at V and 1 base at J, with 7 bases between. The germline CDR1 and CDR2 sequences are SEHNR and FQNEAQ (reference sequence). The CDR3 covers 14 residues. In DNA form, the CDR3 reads TGTGCCAGCAGCTTAGACGTTCGGAACACTGAAGCTTTCTTT. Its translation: CASSLDVRNTEAFF.

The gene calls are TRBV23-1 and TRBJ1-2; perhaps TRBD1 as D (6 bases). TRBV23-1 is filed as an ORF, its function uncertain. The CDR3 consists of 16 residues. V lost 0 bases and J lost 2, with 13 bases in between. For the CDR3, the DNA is TGCGCCAGCAGTCAATCCGGGGGCAGGTTAAACTATGGCTACACCTTC. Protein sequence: CASSQSGGRLNYGYTF.

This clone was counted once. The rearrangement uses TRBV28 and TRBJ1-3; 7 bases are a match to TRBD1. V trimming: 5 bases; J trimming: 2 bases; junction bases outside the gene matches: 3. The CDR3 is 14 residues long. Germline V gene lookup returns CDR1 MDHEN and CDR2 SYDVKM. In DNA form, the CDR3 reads TGTGCCAGCAGTCGGACAGGCGCTGGAAACACCATATATTTT. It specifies CASSRTGAGNTIYF.

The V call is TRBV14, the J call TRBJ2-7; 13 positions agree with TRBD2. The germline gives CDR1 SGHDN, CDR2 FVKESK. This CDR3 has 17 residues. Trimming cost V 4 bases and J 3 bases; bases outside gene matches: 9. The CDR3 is CASSRSGGTSGNYEQYF. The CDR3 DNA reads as TGTGCCAGCAGCCGCTCAGGGGGGACTAGCGGGAACTACGAGCAGTACTTC.

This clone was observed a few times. The CDR3 sequence is CSVGAGVYGYTF. The CDR3 nucleotides are TGCAGCGTTGGGGCAGGAGTTTATGGCTACACCTTC. This rearrangement joins TRBV29-1 to TRBJ1-2; no clear D gene. Between the trimmed V and J ends, which lost 4 bases and 5 bases, there was a span of 11 bases. CDR1 is SQVTM and CDR2 is ANQGSEA in the germline V gene. The CDR3 sequence is 12 residues long.

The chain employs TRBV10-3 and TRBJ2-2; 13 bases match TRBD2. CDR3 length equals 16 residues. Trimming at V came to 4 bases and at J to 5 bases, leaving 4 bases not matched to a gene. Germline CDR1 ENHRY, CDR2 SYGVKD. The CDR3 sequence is CAISGTSGRGTGELFF. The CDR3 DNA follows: TGTGCCATCAGTGGGACTAGCGGGAGAGGAACCGGGGAGCTGTTTTTT.

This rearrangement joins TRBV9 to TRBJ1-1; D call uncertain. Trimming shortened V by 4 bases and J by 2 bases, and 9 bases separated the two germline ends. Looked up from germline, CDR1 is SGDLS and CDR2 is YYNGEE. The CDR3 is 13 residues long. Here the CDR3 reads CASSPSGNTEAFF. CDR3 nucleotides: TGTGCCAGCAGCCCAAGCGGAAACACTGAAGCTTTCTTT.

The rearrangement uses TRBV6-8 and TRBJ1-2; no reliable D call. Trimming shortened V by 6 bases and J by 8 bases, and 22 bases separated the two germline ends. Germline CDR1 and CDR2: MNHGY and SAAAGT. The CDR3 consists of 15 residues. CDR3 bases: TGTGCCAGCAGGCTCGCGGACTTAGATCCCGAGGGCTACACCTTC. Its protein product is CASRLADLDPEGYTF.

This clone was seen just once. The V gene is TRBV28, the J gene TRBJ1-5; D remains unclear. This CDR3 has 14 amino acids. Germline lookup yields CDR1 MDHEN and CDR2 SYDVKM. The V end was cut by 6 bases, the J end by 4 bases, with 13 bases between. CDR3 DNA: TGTGCCAGCAGCCCCGGGTTATTAAATCAGCCCCAGCATTTT. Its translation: CASSPGLLNQPQHF.

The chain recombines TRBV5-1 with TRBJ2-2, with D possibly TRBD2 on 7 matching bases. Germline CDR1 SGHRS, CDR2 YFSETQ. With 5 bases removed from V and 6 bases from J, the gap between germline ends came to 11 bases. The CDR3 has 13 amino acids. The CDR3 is CASRIGGPGELFF. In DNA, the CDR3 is TGCGCCAGCAGAATCGGGGGGCCCGGGGAGCTGTTTTTT.

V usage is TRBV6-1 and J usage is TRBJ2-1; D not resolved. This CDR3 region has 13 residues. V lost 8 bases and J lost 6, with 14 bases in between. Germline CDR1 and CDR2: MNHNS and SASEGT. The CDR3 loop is CASCSGTRNEQFF. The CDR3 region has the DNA TGTGCCAGCTGCTCGGGCACTCGCAATGAGCAGTTCTTC.